What follows are 29 T cell receptor beta chains derived from one specimen sequenced in a study of blood T cells in healthy people across ages. Then a second PCR, running roughly 6 to 11 cycles, was carried out with a sample-barcoded 5' primer and a J-beta primer mix. MiXCR, applied by TCRdb to the 5' RACE reads, yields one record per CDR3 protein. This sample has hundreds of thousands of distinct CDR3 sequences, with roughly three fifths found just once. Input material: blood. These receptors were taken from a man between 35 and 55 years old in good health.

The J gene is TRBJ2-3, the V gene TRBV27; D perhaps matches TRBD2 (6 bases). Germline CDR1 is MNHEY and CDR2 is SMNVEV (reference sequence). With 5 bases removed from V and 3 bases from J, the gap between germline ends came to 12 bases. The CDR3 has 14 residues. This CDR3 is CASSPGDSTDTQYF. The CDR3 coding sequence is TGTGCCAGCAGTCCGGGAGATTCGACAGATACGCAGTATTTT.

The V gene is TRBV4-2, the J gene TRBJ2-7; D remains unclear. CDR1 and CDR2 (germline): LGHNA, YNFKEQ. V lost 1 base and J lost 3, with 13 bases in between. The CDR3 covers 15 residues. CDR3 region: CASSQAPLEVYEQYF. Here the CDR3 DNA reads TGTGCCAGCAGCCAAGCCCCGTTAGAAGTCTACGAGCAGTACTTC.

This chain connects TRBV9 to TRBJ1-1; maybe TRBD1 (5 bases). V lost 1 base to trimming and J lost 1 base, with 11 bases between them. Germline V gene lookup returns CDR1 SGDLS and CDR2 YYNGEE. CDR3 size: 15 residues. The CDR3 DNA sequence: TGTGCCAGCAGCGTAAAAGCAGGGACGAACACTGAAGCTTTCTTT. It encodes CASSVKAGTNTEAFF.

This clonotype is a singleton in its sample. The V and J genes are TRBV14 and TRBJ1-3; 9 bases match TRBD1. The trim removed 4 bases at V and 11 bases at J, leaving 12 bases unmatched. The CDR3 totals 15 residues. CDR1 is SGHDN and CDR2 is FVKESK in the germline V gene. This chain's CDR3 is CASSRGTGGSLSIYF. CDR3 sequence (DNA): TGTGCCAGCAGCCGCGGTACAGGGGGCTCATTGTCCATATATTTT. Together with reference TRBV14 and TRBJ1-3, the CDR3 gives the full variable domain: EAGVTQFPSHSVIEKGQTVTLRCDPISGHDNLYWYRRVMGKEIKFLLHFVKESKQDESGMPNNRFLAERTGGTYSTLKVQPAELEDSGVYFCASSRGTGGSLSIYFGEGSWLTVV.

V and J are TRBV24-1 and TRBJ2-5; D gene unclear. This CDR3 has 15 residues. Germline lookup yields CDR1 KGHDR and CDR2 SFDVKD. Trimming left V 1 base short and J 11 bases short, with 19 bases between. As DNA, the CDR3 is TGTGCCACCAGTGATTTTTGGAGCCCTCTCAATGAGCAGTACTTC. It encodes CATSDFWSPLNEQYF.

This clonotype has a handful of counts. This CDR3 is CASSQDPAGIPYEQYF. The CDR3 nucleotides read TGCGCCAGCAGCCAAGACCCGGCAGGGATACCCTACGAGCAGTACTTC. The chain links TRBV4-3 to TRBJ2-4; D might be TRBD1 (5 bases). Judging by the DNA end, TRBJ2-7 fits better; the J call may be wrong. Per germline, CDR1 LGHNA and CDR2 YSLEER. This CDR3 spans 16 amino acids.

The chain has TRBV5-1 and TRBJ2-5; TRBD1 is a possible D gene (7 bases). This CDR3 has 14 amino acids. Deletions cut 4 bases from V and 2 bases from J, with 12 bases between. Germline assignment: CDR1 SGHRS and CDR2 YFSETQ. The CDR3: CASSGGTAQETQYF. CDR3 nucleotide sequence: TGCGCCAGCAGCGGAGGGACAGCTCAAGAGACCCAGTACTTC.

The J gene is TRBJ2-5, the V gene TRBV12-3 or TRBV12-4; possible D gene TRBD2, 5 bases. Deletions cut 6 bases from V and 4 bases from J, with 15 bases between. CDR3 size: 14 residues. CDR3 nucleotide sequence: TGTGCCAGCAGCTCCGGGTCCCGGGGAGAGACCCAGTACTTC. This encodes CASSSGSRGETQYF.

This clonotype was observed a handful of times. The CDR3, as DNA: TGTGCCAGCAGACAGGACCTTTTGCCGTATGGCTACACCTTC. It codes for CASRQDLLPYGYTF. The chain joins TRBV7-4 to TRBJ1-2; possible D gene TRBD1, 5 bases. Germline V CDR1 and CDR2: SGHVT, SQSDAQ. This CDR3 spans 14 amino acids. The germline V and J ends were trimmed by 6 bases and 5 bases, with 16 bases remaining between them.

This clonotype was counted at least ten times. The chain links TRBV28 to TRBJ2-2; tentative D call: TRBD1 (5 bases). The V gene's germline CDR1 is MDHEN and CDR2 SYDVKM. The CDR3 has 15 residues. V dropped 6 bases and J dropped 5 bases, with 16 bases sitting between them. As DNA, the CDR3 is TGTGCCAGCAGGCTGTCTGACAGATTTACCGGGGAGCTGTTTTTT. The encoded protein is CASRLSDRFTGELFF.

This chain connects TRBV7-9 to TRBJ1-6; a possible D gene is TRBD1 (5 bases). This CDR3 spans 15 amino acids. The V gene lost 6 bases and the J gene lost 9 bases, with 18 bases spanning the gap. CDR1 and CDR2 from the germline V gene are SEHNR and FQNEAQ (reference sequence). The CDR3 bases are TGTGCCAGCAGACCCCCGGGACCGATCCTTTCACCCCTCCACTTT. As protein: CASRPPGPILSPLHF.

This clonotype was found once. V usage is TRBV12-3 or TRBV12-4 and J usage is TRBJ1-2, with D possibly TRBD1 on 5 matching bases. The CDR3 contains 17 residues. The V end lost 7 bases, the J end lost 7 bases, and 28 bases lay between the germline ends. The CDR3 DNA is TGTGCCAGCAACCACCCTTACGCCGGGGGGGAGCGAAGTGGCTACACCTTC. Translating gives CASNHPYAGGERSGYTF.

Turning to this clonotype: The germline gene is not matched at one end of the junction; a read error may be the cause. V is TRBV12-3 or TRBV12-4 and J is TRBJ2-3, with TRBD1 matching over 8 bases. CDR3 length: 15 amino acids. The CDR3 coding sequence is TGTGCCAGCAGTAGAACAGGGGGTACGACAGATATGCAGTATTTT. The encoded protein is CASSRTGGTTDMQYF.

The chain combines TRBV12-3 or TRBV12-4 with TRBJ2-1; unclear D gene. There are 14 residues in the CDR3. Between the trimmed V and J ends, which lost 2 bases and 6 bases, there was a span of 11 bases. CDR3: CASSLRAAPNEQFF. The CDR3 DNA sequence: TGTGCCAGCAGTTTACGGGCTGCCCCCAATGAGCAGTTCTTC.

The chain carries TRBV3-1 and TRBJ2-7, with TRBD2 matching 12 bases. The CDR3 covers 15 residues. The germline CDR1 and CDR2 sequences are LGHDT and YNNKEL (reference sequence). The trim removed 2 bases at V and 4 bases at J, leaving 3 bases unmatched. The CDR3 DNA is TGTGCCAGCAGCCAAAGACTAGCGGGAGAGTACGAGCAGTACTTC. Translated, it gives CASSQRLAGEYEQYF.

The chain links TRBV29-1 to TRBJ2-7; TRBD2 matches 8 bases. The CDR3 totals 14 residues. Germline-derived CDR1 and CDR2 are SQVTM and ANQGSEA. The trim removed 7 bases at V and 2 bases at J, leaving 10 bases unmatched. CDR3 in amino acids: CSGLEREPPYEQYF. DNA of the CDR3: TGCAGCGGGCTTGAGCGGGAGCCCCCCTACGAGCAGTACTTC.

The rearrangement joins TRBV27 to TRBJ2-2; 11 bases line up with TRBD2. This CDR3 contains 14 residues. Looked up from germline, CDR1 is MNHEY and CDR2 is SMNVEV (reference sequence). V shed 6 bases and J 3 bases; nucleotides not matched to a gene: 0. The CDR3 sequence is CASRGLADTGELFF. CDR3 in DNA: TGTGCCAGCAGGGGACTAGCGGACACCGGGGAGCTGTTTTTT.

This clonotype was seen more than once but under ten times. This chain uses TRBV24-1 with TRBJ1-2; D unresolved. The V gene lost 4 bases and the J gene lost 5 bases, with 13 bases spanning the gap. This CDR3 comprises 14 residues. Germline V gives CDR1 KGHDR, CDR2 SFDVKD. The CDR3 loop reads CATSDPDGEYGYTF. The DNA of the CDR3 is TGTGCCACCAGTGACCCGGACGGAGAATATGGCTACACCTTC.

This clonotype has a handful of counts. This chain joins TRBV7-9 and TRBJ2-3; 9 bases map to TRBD1. The CDR3 runs 14 residues. Unmatched junction bases numbered 4, after V lost 8 bases and J lost 1 base. CDR1 is SEHNR, CDR2 FQNEAQ, per germline (reference sequence). As DNA, the CDR3 is TGTGCCAGCCGGGGACAGGGTCGCACAGATACGCAGTATTTT. This translates into CASRGQGRTDTQYF.

This clonotype was seen at least ten times. The V gene is TRBV5-5, the J gene TRBJ2-5; 13 positions match TRBD2. This CDR3 has 16 amino acids. Germline trimming cut 4 bases from V and 2 bases from J; bases unmatched to any gene: 5. Germline CDR1 SGHKS, CDR2 YYEKEE (reference sequence). The chain's CDR3 is CASSPRLAGGQETQYF. Written as DNA, the CDR3 is TGTGCCAGCAGCCCCCGACTAGCGGGGGGTCAAGAGACCCAGTACTTC.

The rearrangement joins TRBV28 to TRBJ2-6; D possibly corresponds to TRBD1 (5 bases). CDR1 and CDR2 from the germline V gene are MDHEN and SYDVKM. V lost 6 bases to trimming and J lost 2 bases, with 11 bases between them. There are 15 residues in the CDR3. The CDR3 here is CASSRVRAGANVLTF. CDR3 sequence (DNA): TGTGCCAGCAGCCGGGTCAGGGCTGGGGCCAACGTCCTGACTTTC.

The rearrangement joins TRBV4-2 to TRBJ2-5; TRBD2 matches 7 bases. Germline CDR1 is LGHNA and CDR2 is YNFKEQ. The CDR3 has 19 amino acids. V lost 3 bases and J lost 1; bases outside the gene matches: 17. In nucleotides, the CDR3 is TGTGCCAGCAGCCAGGTATCGGCTAGCGGAGGAGGGGCCCAAGAGACCCAGTACTTC. It is translated as CASSQVSASGGGAQETQYF.

This clonotype has at least ten counts. The V call is TRBV27, the J call TRBJ2-4, with 10 nucleotides matching TRBD2. This CDR3 contains 16 residues. With V trimmed by 9 bases and J by 2 bases, 10 bases remained unmatched. CDR1 is MNHEY, CDR2 SMNVEV, per germline (reference sequence). Written as DNA, the CDR3 is TGTGCCAGTTCCGGGCTAGCGGGAGACACCAAAAACATTCAGTACTTC. Amino acids: CASSGLAGDTKNIQYF.

The chain joins TRBV29-1 to TRBJ1-6; D may be TRBD1 (5 bases). The CDR3 sequence is 13 residues long. V was clipped by 5 bases and J by 7 bases, with 12 bases between them. Germline CDR1 and CDR2: SQVTM and ANQGSEA. Here the CDR3 DNA reads TGCAGCGTTACCGGGGGGGGAAATTCACCCCTCCACTTT. Amino acid sequence: CSVTGGGNSPLHF. The full variable domain, in which reference TRBV29-1 and TRBJ1-6 provide the parts outside the CDR3, is SAVISQKPSRDICQRGTSLTIQCQVDSQVTMMFWYRQQPGQSLTLIATANQGSEATYESGFVIDKFPISRPNLTFSTLTVSNMSPEDSSIYLCSVTGGGNSPLHFGNGTRLTVT.

The chain employs TRBV5-8 and TRBJ2-7; 7 positions agree with TRBD1. Germline values: CDR1 SGHTS, CDR2 YDEGEE. This CDR3 comprises 14 residues. The trim removed 4 bases at V and 3 bases at J, leaving 7 bases unmatched. The CDR3 spells CASSLGDSYYEQYF. The DNA for the CDR3 is TGTGCCAGCAGCCTGGGGGACAGCTACTACGAGCAGTACTTC.

CDR3 DNA: TGCAGCGTCAGGATTAATGAGCAGTTCTTC. This translates into CSVRINEQFF. J is TRBJ2-1 and V is TRBV29-1; D unclear. Trimming stripped 6 bases from V and 7 bases from J, with 7 bases between. This CDR3 is built from 10 residues. Germline V gives CDR1 SQVTM, CDR2 ANQGSEA.

The genes are TRBV18 and TRBJ2-3; 7 nucleotides line up with TRBD2. V was clipped by 5 bases and J by 6 bases; unmatched bases: 8. The CDR3 sequence is 14 residues long. Germline CDR1 KGHSH, CDR2 LQKENI. The CDR3 sequence: CASSNGLGIDTQYF. DNA for the CDR3: TGTGCCAGCTCAAACGGACTAGGTATCGATACGCAGTATTTT.

The V gene is TRBV6-6, the J gene TRBJ2-7; D tentatively reads TRBD1 or TRBD2 (5 bases each). V was shortened by 6 bases and J by 7 bases, with 13 bases between the two germline ends. The CDR3 length is 12 residues. Germline lookup yields CDR1 MNHNY and CDR2 SVGAGI (reference sequence). The CDR3 DNA reads TGTGCCAGCAGCCCCAGGGAGAATGAGCAGTACTTC. The encoded protein is CASSPRENEQYF.

This clonotype was recorded a few times. The chain has TRBV4-3 and TRBJ2-7; 8 bases fit TRBD2. CDR1 is LGHNA and CDR2 is YSLEER in the germline V gene. V dropped 0 bases and J dropped 6; count of bases not matched to a gene: 10. The CDR3 contains 16 residues. This chain's CDR3 is CASSQEWSGRAVEQYF. CDR3 bases: TGCGCCAGCAGCCAAGAGTGGTCCGGGAGGGCCGTCGAGCAGTACTTC.